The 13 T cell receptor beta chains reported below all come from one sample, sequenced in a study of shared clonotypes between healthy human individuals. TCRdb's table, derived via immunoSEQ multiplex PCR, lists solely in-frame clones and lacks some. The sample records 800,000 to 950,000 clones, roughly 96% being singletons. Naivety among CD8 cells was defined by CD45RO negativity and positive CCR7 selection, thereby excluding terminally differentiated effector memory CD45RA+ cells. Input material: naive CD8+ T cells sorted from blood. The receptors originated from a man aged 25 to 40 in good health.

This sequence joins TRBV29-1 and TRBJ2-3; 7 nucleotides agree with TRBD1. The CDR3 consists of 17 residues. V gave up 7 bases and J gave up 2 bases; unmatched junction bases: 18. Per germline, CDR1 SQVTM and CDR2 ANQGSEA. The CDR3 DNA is TGCAGCGCCGAGGGGATCCGGGACAGCCGCCTCACAGATACGCAGTATTTT. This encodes CSAEGIRDSRLTDTQYF.

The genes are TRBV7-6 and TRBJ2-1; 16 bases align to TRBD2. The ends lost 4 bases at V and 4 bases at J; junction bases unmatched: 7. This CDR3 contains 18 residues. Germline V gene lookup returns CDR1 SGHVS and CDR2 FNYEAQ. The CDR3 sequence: CASSSGLAGGPTYNEQFF. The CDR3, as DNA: TGTGCCAGCAGCTCGGGACTAGCGGGAGGGCCAACGTACAATGAGCAGTTCTTC.

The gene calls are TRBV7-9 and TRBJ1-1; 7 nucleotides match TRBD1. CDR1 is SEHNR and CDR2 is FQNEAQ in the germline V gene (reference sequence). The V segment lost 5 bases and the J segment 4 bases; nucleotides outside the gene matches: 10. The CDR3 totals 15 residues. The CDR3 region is CASSPATGSFTEAFF. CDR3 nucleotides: TGTGCCAGCAGCCCCGCGACAGGGTCGTTCACTGAAGCTTTCTTT.

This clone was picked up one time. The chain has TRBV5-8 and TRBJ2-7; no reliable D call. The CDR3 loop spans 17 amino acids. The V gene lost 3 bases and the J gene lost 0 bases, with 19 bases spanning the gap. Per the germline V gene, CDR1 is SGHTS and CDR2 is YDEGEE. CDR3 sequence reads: CASSSRLSGFSSYEQYF. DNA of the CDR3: TGTGCCAGCAGCTCGCGGTTATCAGGATTCAGCTCCTACGAGCAGTACTTC.

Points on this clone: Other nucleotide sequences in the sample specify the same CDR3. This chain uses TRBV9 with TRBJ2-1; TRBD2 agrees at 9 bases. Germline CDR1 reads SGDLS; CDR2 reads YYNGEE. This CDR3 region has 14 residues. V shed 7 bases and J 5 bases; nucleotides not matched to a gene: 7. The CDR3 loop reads CASSVSGRNNEQFF. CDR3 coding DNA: TGTGCCAGCTCGGTGAGCGGGAGGAACAATGAGCAGTTCTTC.

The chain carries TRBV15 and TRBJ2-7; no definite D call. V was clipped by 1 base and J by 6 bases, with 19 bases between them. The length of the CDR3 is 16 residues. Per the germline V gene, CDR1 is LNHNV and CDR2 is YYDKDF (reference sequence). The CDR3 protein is CATSRALRDLTSEQYF. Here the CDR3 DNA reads TGTGCCACCAGCAGAGCCCTTCGAGACCTTACCTCCGAGCAGTACTTC.

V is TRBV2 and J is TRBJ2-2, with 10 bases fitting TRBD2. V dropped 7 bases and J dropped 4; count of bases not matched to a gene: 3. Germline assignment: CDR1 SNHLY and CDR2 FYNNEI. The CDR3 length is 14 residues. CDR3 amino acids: CASNVAGGTGELFF. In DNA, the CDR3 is TGTGCCAGCAATGTAGCGGGAGGCACCGGGGAGCTGTTTTTT.

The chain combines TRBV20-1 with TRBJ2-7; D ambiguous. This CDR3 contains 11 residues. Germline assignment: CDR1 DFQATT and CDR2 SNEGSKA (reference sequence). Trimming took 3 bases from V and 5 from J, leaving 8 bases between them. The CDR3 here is CSARVKDEQYF. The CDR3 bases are TGCAGTGCTAGGGTTAAAGACGAGCAGTACTTC.

The CDR3 DNA reads TGTGCCACCAAGGGGGGGACAGACGAAAGCCCAAACTATGGCTACACCTTC. Translation gives CATKGGTDESPNYGYTF. The V call is TRBV10-3, the J call TRBJ1-2; TRBD1 aligns across 7 bases. The trim removed 10 bases at V and 2 bases at J, leaving 19 bases unmatched. Per germline, CDR1 ENHRY and CDR2 SYGVKD. The CDR3 covers 17 residues.

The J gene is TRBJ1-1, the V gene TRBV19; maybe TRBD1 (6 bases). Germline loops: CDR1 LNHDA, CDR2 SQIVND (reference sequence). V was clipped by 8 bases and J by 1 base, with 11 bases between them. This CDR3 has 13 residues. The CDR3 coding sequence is TGTGCCAGTTTGGACAGACCGAACACTGAAGCTTTCTTT. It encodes CASLDRPNTEAFF. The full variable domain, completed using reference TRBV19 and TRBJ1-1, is DGGITQSPKYLFRKEGQNVTLSCEQNLNHDAMYWYRQDPGQGLRLIYYSQIVNDFQKGDIAEGYSVSREKKESFPLTVTSAQKNPTAFYLCASLDRPNTEAFFGQGTRLTVV.

The CDR3 DNA is TGTGCCAGCAGCTCTCCTGGACTCGCGAACTACGAGCAGTACTTC. It translates to CASSSPGLANYEQYF. The rearrangement uses TRBV11-2 and TRBJ2-7; TRBD2 might be the D (5 bases). Trimming took off 4 bases at V and 3 bases at J, with 16 bases between the two ends. This CDR3 spans 15 amino acids. Germline values: CDR1 SGHAT, CDR2 FQNNGV.

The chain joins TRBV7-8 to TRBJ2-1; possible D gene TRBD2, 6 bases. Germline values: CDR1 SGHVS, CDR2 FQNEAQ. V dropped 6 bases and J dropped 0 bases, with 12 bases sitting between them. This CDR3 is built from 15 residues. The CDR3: CASRRDSSSYNEQFF. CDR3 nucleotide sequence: TGTGCCAGCAGACGGGACTCCAGCTCCTACAATGAGCAGTTCTTC.

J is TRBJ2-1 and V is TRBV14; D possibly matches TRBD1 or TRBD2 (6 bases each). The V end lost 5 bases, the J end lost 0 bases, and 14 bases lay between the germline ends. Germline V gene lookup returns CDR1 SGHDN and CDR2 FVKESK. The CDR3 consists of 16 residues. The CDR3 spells CASSYVGGVSYNEQFF. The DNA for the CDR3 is TGTGCCAGCAGCTATGTCGGGGGCGTCTCCTACAATGAGCAGTTCTTC.